The 6 T cell receptor beta chains below all came from one sample that was sequenced in a study of Graves' ophthalmopathy and Graves' hyperthyroidism. Amplification targeted the TCR beta CDR3 regions, with RNA transcripts as the source material. First-round RT-PCR used HTBI primers; second-round multiplex PCR followed. TCRdb used MiXCR to reprocess the multiplex PCR reads, holding one entry per CDR3 protein. Of 500,000 to 800,000 distinct CDR3 sequences in the sample, roughly 39% were seen once. The sample comprised peripheral blood. These receptors were obtained from an adult man with Graves' ophthalmopathy.

A few counts support this clonotype. This rearrangement joins TRBV19 to TRBJ2-7; 7 positions match TRBD2. Germline V gene sequence: CDR1 LNHDA, CDR2 SQIVND (reference sequence). The CDR3 extends over 16 amino acids. Germline trimming cut 5 bases from V and 0 bases from J; bases unmatched to any gene: 10. The chain's CDR3 is CASSPVRGSSSYEQYF. CDR3 nucleotides: TGTGCCAGTAGTCCGGTGCGGGGGTCGAGCTCCTACGAGCAGTACTTC.

V usage is TRBV10-3 and J usage is TRBJ2-6; D possibly matches TRBD1 or TRBD2 (6 bases each). CDR1 and CDR2 from the germline V gene are ENHRY and SYGVKD. V was cut by 10 bases and J by 12 bases, with 16 bases left in between. The CDR3 is 12 amino acids. The CDR3 sequence: CATSVGGSVLTF. CDR3 coding DNA: TGTGCCACCTCGGTGGGGGGCTCCGTCCTGACTTTC.

The rearrangement uses TRBV10-3 and TRBJ1-5; D uncertain. Germline assignment: CDR1 ENHRY and CDR2 SYGVKD. The CDR3 runs 13 residues. The V and J ends lost 6 bases and 11 bases respectively, with 17 bases between them. The chain's CDR3 is CAIRTSLEETQHF. CDR3 coding DNA: TGTGCCATCAGGACTAGCTTGGAAGAGACCCAGCATTTT.

A remark on this clonotype: A junction boundary mismatches the germline segment, possibly from a read error. The rearrangement links TRBV10-3 to TRBJ1-3, with D possibly TRBD1 on 5 matching bases. Per germline, CDR1 ENHRY and CDR2 SYGVKD. The length of the CDR3 is 17 residues. As DNA, the CDR3 is TGTGCCACCAGTAAAGGGGTGGCCGTTCTTTCTGGAAACACCATATATTTT. It is translated as CATSKGVAVLSGNTIYF.

This clonotype was seen many times. The chain links TRBV24-1 to TRBJ1-4; D not resolved. Germline V CDR1 and CDR2: KGHDR, SFDVKD. Trimming removed 2 bases at V and 0 bases at J, with 6 bases between. The CDR3 length is 15 residues. The CDR3 region has the DNA TGTGCCACCAGTGATTCTCGCGCAACTAATGAAAAACTGTTTTTT. Translation gives CATSDSRATNEKLFF.

The chain recombines TRBV7-2 with TRBJ2-6, with TRBD1 matching over 7 bases. The CDR3 contains 22 residues. Germline assignment: CDR1 SGHTA and CDR2 FQGNSA. V shed 0 bases, J shed 0 bases, and the junction held 17 bases outside the gene matches. The CDR3 nucleotides read TGTGCCAGCAGCTTAGCCTTACGACCCGACAGGGTTGAGGACTCTGGGGCCAACGTCCTGACTTTC. It codes for CASSLALRPDRVEDSGANVLTF.